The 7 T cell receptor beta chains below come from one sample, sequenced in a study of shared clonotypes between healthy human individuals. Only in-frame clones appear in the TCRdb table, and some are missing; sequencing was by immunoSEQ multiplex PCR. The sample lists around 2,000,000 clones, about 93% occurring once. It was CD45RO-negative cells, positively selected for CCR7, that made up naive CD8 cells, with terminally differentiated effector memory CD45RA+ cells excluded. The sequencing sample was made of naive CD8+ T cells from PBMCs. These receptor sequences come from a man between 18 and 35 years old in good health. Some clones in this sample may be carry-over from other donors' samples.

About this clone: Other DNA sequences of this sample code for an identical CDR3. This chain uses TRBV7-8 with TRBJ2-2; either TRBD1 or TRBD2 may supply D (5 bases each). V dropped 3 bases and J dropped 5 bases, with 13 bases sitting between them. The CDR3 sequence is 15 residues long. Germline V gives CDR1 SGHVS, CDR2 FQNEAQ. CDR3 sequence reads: CASSLGRARTGELFF. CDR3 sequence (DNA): TGTGCCAGCAGCTTGGGACGGGCGAGGACCGGGGAGCTGTTTTTT.

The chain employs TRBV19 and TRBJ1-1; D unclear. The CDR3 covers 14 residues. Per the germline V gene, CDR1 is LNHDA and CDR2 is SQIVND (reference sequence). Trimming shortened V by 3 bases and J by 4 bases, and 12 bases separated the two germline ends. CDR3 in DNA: TGTGCCAGTAGTATTGATTTGAGGCCCACTGAAGCTTTCTTT. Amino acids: CASSIDLRPTEAFF.

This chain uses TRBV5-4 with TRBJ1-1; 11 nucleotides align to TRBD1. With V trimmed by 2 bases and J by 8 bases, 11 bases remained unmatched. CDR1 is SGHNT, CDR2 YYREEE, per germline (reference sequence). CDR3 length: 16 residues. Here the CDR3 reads CASSFWTSDRGLEAFF. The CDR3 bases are TGTGCCAGCAGCTTCTGGACCTCGGACAGGGGGCTAGAAGCTTTCTTT.

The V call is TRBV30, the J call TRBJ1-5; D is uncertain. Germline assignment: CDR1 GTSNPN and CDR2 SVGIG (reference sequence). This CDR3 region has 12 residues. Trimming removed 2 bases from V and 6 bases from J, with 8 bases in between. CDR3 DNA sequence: TGTGCCTGGAGTAGCGGGTTTCAGCCCCAGCATTTT. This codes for CAWSSGFQPQHF.

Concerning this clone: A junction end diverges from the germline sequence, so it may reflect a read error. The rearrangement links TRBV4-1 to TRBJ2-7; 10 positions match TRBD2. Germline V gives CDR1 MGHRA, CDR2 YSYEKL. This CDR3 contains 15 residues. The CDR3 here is CASRQAPSGGYEQYF. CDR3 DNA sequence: TGCGCCAGCAGACAAGCCCCTAGCGGGGGCTACGAGCAGTACTTC.

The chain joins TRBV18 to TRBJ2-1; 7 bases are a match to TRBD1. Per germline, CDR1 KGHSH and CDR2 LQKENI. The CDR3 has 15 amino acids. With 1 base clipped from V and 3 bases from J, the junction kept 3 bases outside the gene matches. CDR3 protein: CASSPRAGGYNEQFF. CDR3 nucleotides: TGTGCCAGCTCACCACGGGCAGGGGGCTACAATGAGCAGTTCTTC.

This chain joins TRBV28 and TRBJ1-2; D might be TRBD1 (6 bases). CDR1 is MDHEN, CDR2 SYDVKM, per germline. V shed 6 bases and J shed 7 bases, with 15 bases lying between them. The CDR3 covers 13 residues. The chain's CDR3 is CASSLSGVTGYTF. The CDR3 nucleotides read TGTGCCAGCAGCCTTTCAGGGGTGACTGGCTACACCTTC.